Listed below are T cell receptor beta chains from one sample, sequenced in a study of T cell responses to AZD1222 COVID-19 vaccine. TCRdb's copy holds only in-frame clones and misses some; the assay was immunoSEQ multiplex PCR. The top ten clones hold approximately 7.2% of a sample with more than 150,000 clones, roughly nine tenths of them seen once. This sample comprised peripheral blood, obtained after recovery from COVID-19. Receptor source: an adult who had recovered from COVID-19. CDR3s include the opening cysteine and the closing phenylalanine or tryptophan. A D gene is named only where the DNA matches it firmly. Expanded clones get a size class; other rows say once, few or many, or leave the size out.

j_gene: TRBJ1-4
len: 13
d_gene: TRBD1
abundance: -
v_gene: TRBV7-3
CDR3nt: TGTGCCAGCAGCCAGGGGGCCGGTGAAAAACTGTTTTTT
CDR3aa: CASSQGAGEKLFF

j_gene: TRBJ2-1
len: 16
d_gene: -
abundance: -
v_gene: TRBV5-6
CDR3nt: TGTGCCAGCAGCTTGGGGCAGGGGCGTCTAGACAATGAGCAGTTCTTC
CDR3aa: CASSLGQGRLDNEQFF

j_gene: TRBJ1-2
len: 13
d_gene: -
abundance: -
v_gene: TRBV19
CDR3nt: TGTGCCAGTAGTATTAGAGATTACTATGGCTACACCTTC
CDR3aa: CASSIRDYYGYTF

j_gene: TRBJ1-5
len: 15
d_gene: TRBD1
abundance: -
v_gene: TRBV9
CDR3nt: TGTGCCAGCAGCCAAGGACAGGGGGTCAATCAGCCCCAGCATTTT
CDR3aa: CASSQGQGVNQPQHF

j_gene: TRBJ2-1
len: 15
d_gene: TRBD2
abundance: -
v_gene: TRBV5-6
CDR3nt: TGTGCCAGCAGCACCCGGGGGGGGTACCACAATGAGCAGTTCTTC
CDR3aa: CASSTRGGYHNEQFF

j_gene: TRBJ2-3
len: 15
d_gene: TRBD2
abundance: -
v_gene: TRBV5-1
CDR3nt: TGCGCCAGCAGCTTGAGTCTAGCGGACACAGATACGCAGTATTTT
CDR3aa: CASSLSLADTDTQYF

j_gene: TRBJ2-7
len: 12
d_gene: -
abundance: -
v_gene: TRBV6-2/TRBV6-3
CDR3nt: TGTGCCAGCAGTTACAGGATCTACGAGCAGTACTTC
CDR3aa: CASSYRIYEQYF

j_gene: TRBJ2-7
len: 14
d_gene: -
abundance: -
v_gene: TRBV6-5
CDR3nt: TGTGCCAGCAGCGGCGGACTCCCCTCCCACGAGCAGTACTTC
CDR3aa: CASSGGLPSHEQYF

j_gene: TRBJ2-7
len: 15
d_gene: -
abundance: -
v_gene: TRBV9
CDR3nt: TGTGCCAGCAGCGTACAAGAGACCGGGCCCGGAGAGCAGTACTTC
CDR3aa: CASSVQETGPGEQYF

j_gene: TRBJ1-6
len: 14
d_gene: -
abundance: -
v_gene: TRBV2
CDR3nt: TGTGCCAGCAGTGAAGCGCTTCTCGGCGGACCCCTCCACTTT
CDR3aa: CASSEALLGGPLHF

j_gene: TRBJ2-7
len: 13
d_gene: -
abundance: -
v_gene: TRBV7-2
CDR3nt: TGTGCCAGCAGCTTTTTGGCAGAGTACGAGCAGTACTTC
CDR3aa: CASSFLAEYEQYF

j_gene: TRBJ2-4
len: 14
d_gene: -
abundance: few
v_gene: TRBV19
CDR3nt: TGTGCCAGTAGTAGGACAATAGCCAAAAACATTCAGTACTTC
CDR3aa: CASSRTIAKNIQYF

j_gene: TRBJ2-7
len: 14
d_gene: -
abundance: few
v_gene: TRBV6-2/TRBV6-3
CDR3nt: TGTGCCAGCAGTTACAGATTAGCGGACTACGAGCAGTACTTC
CDR3aa: CASSYRLADYEQYF

j_gene: TRBJ2-7
len: 13
d_gene: -
abundance: -
v_gene: TRBV2
CDR3nt: TGTGCCAGCCCGACACAGCCTTTATACGAGCAGTACTTC
CDR3aa: CASPTQPLYEQYF

j_gene: TRBJ1-5
len: 13
d_gene: -
abundance: few
v_gene: TRBV29-1
CDR3nt: TGCAGCGTTGCCTTACGGGGCAATCAGCCCCAGCATTTT
CDR3aa: CSVALRGNQPQHF

j_gene: TRBJ2-7
len: 13
d_gene: -
abundance: once
v_gene: TRBV9
CDR3nt: TGTGCCAGCAGCGGAACAGGGCCCACTGAGCAGTACTTC
CDR3aa: CASSGTGPTEQYF

j_gene: TRBJ1-1
len: 11
d_gene: -
abundance: once
v_gene: TRBV29-1
CDR3nt: TGCAGCTGGGGGACTAATCCTGAAGCTTTCTTT
CDR3aa: CSWGTNPEAFF

j_gene: TRBJ2-4
len: 17
d_gene: TRBD1
abundance: -
v_gene: TRBV7-2
CDR3nt: TGTGCCAGCAGCCACCCCCCGGGACAGCGAGCCAAAAACATTCAGTACTTC
CDR3aa: CASSHPPGQRAKNIQYF

j_gene: TRBJ1-4
len: 17
d_gene: TRBD1
abundance: -
v_gene: TRBV11-2
CDR3nt: TGTGCCAGCAGCTCCTACCAAAACAGGGGCGCGGTCGAAAAACTGTTTTTT
CDR3aa: CASSSYQNRGAVEKLFF

j_gene: TRBJ2-3
len: 12
d_gene: -
abundance: -
v_gene: TRBV6-4
CDR3nt: TGTGCCAGCTACCTAGGCCCAGATACGCAGTATTTT
CDR3aa: CASYLGPDTQYF

j_gene: TRBJ1-4
len: 14
d_gene: -
abundance: -
v_gene: TRBV3-1/TRBV3-2
CDR3nt: TGTGCCAGCAGCCCCCGGTCAACTAATGAAAAACTGTTTTTT
CDR3aa: CASSPRSTNEKLFF

j_gene: TRBJ1-5
len: 17
d_gene: TRBD1
abundance: -
v_gene: TRBV27
CDR3nt: TGTGCCAGCAGTGCAACTACAGGGGGCCAGGGCAATCAGCCCCAGCATTTT
CDR3aa: CASSATTGGQGNQPQHF

j_gene: TRBJ2-1
len: 18
d_gene: TRBD2
abundance: -
v_gene: TRBV9
CDR3nt: TGTGCCAGCAGCGTAGGACTAGCGGGAGCCCCGGGGTACAATGAGCAGTTCTTC
CDR3aa: CASSVGLAGAPGYNEQFF

j_gene: TRBJ2-7
len: 13
d_gene: TRBD1
abundance: -
v_gene: TRBV7-8
CDR3nt: TGTGCCAGCAGCTGGGACAGCGGCAGCGAGCAGTACTTC
CDR3aa: CASSWDSGSEQYF

j_gene: TRBJ1-1
len: 15
d_gene: TRBD1
abundance: -
v_gene: TRBV6-5
CDR3nt: TGTGCCAGCAGCGCAGGGACAGGGGGAAGGACTGAAGCTTTCTTT
CDR3aa: CASSAGTGGRTEAFF

j_gene: TRBJ2-2
len: 17
d_gene: -
abundance: -
v_gene: TRBV7-6
CDR3nt: TGTGCCAGCAGACCAACAGGGATTTGGACTGTCAGCGGGGAGCTGTTTTTT
CDR3aa: CASRPTGIWTVSGELFF

j_gene: TRBJ2-2
len: 16
d_gene: -
abundance: -
v_gene: TRBV14
CDR3nt: TGTGCCAGCAGCCAAGTCGGGACTGAGAACACCGGGGAGCTGTTTTTT
CDR3aa: CASSQVGTENTGELFF

j_gene: TRBJ2-5
len: 15
d_gene: TRBD1
abundance: -
v_gene: TRBV19
CDR3nt: TGTGCCAGTAGGGGAACAGGGGGCGCACGGGAGACCCAGTACTTC
CDR3aa: CASRGTGGARETQYF

j_gene: TRBJ2-5
len: 17
d_gene: TRBD1
abundance: -
v_gene: TRBV9
CDR3nt: TGTGCCAGCAGCCTTACTGGACAGGGGTCTTACCAAGAGACCCAGTACTTC
CDR3aa: CASSLTGQGSYQETQYF

j_gene: TRBJ2-1
len: 16
d_gene: TRBD2
abundance: -
v_gene: TRBV9
CDR3nt: TGTGCCAGCAGCCCTCGGACTAGCGGGCGCTACAATGAGCAGTTCTTC
CDR3aa: CASSPRTSGRYNEQFF

j_gene: TRBJ1-1
len: 12
d_gene: TRBD1
abundance: -
v_gene: TRBV12-3/TRBV12-4
CDR3nt: TGTGCCAGCAGTCCGACAGGGCTCGGGGCTTTCTTT
CDR3aa: CASSPTGLGAFF

j_gene: TRBJ2-5
len: 15
d_gene: -
abundance: -
v_gene: TRBV25-1
CDR3nt: TGTGCCAGCAGTGATGGATCGGCGGGTCAAGAGACCCAGTACTTC
CDR3aa: CASSDGSAGQETQYF

j_gene: TRBJ2-3
len: 14
d_gene: -
abundance: -
v_gene: TRBV5-1
CDR3nt: TGCGCCAGCTGCAGGGGTTCTAGCACAGATACGCAGTATTTT
CDR3aa: CASCRGSSTDTQYF

j_gene: TRBJ1-2
len: 13
d_gene: -
abundance: -
v_gene: TRBV3-1/TRBV3-2
CDR3nt: TGTGCCAGCAGCCAAGATTTGGGTAGTGGCTACACCTTC
CDR3aa: CASSQDLGSGYTF

j_gene: TRBJ1-1
len: 15
d_gene: TRBD1
abundance: -
v_gene: TRBV28
CDR3nt: TGTGCCAGCAGTTTACCGGGACAGCTGAACACTGAAGCTTTCTTT
CDR3aa: CASSLPGQLNTEAFF

j_gene: TRBJ2-3
len: 15
d_gene: TRBD2
abundance: -
v_gene: TRBV7-9
CDR3nt: TGTGCCAGCAGCTTAGAGGTAGCGGGAAAAGATACGCAGTATTTT
CDR3aa: CASSLEVAGKDTQYF

j_gene: TRBJ1-6
len: 13
d_gene: -
abundance: -
v_gene: TRBV27
CDR3nt: TGTGCCAGCAGTTTGGTCCTTATTGGACCCCTCCACTTT
CDR3aa: CASSLVLIGPLHF

j_gene: TRBJ1-2
len: 15
d_gene: -
abundance: -
v_gene: TRBV10-2
CDR3nt: TGCGCCAGCAGTGCAGGCAAGGTGGAACTATATGGCTACACCTTC
CDR3aa: CASSAGKVELYGYTF

j_gene: TRBJ2-7
len: 15
d_gene: TRBD1
abundance: -
v_gene: TRBV11-1
CDR3nt: TGTGCCAGCAGGGGCCCGACAGGGGGTTCCTACGAGCAGTACTTC
CDR3aa: CASRGPTGGSYEQYF

j_gene: TRBJ2-2
len: 15
d_gene: -
abundance: -
v_gene: TRBV19
CDR3nt: TGTGCCAGTAGTATAGCAGGGGGGTACACCGGGGAGCTGTTTTTT
CDR3aa: CASSIAGGYTGELFF

j_gene: TRBJ1-2
len: 17
d_gene: TRBD1
abundance: -
v_gene: TRBV7-9
CDR3nt: TGTGCCAGCAGCCCAAGGGCGGGGACAGGGGAAGGCTATGGCTACACCTTC
CDR3aa: CASSPRAGTGEGYGYTF

j_gene: TRBJ2-5
len: 13
d_gene: TRBD2
abundance: -
v_gene: TRBV29-1
CDR3nt: TGCAGCGTTGAAACTAGCGGGATCGAGACCCAGTACTTC
CDR3aa: CSVETSGIETQYF

j_gene: TRBJ1-1
len: 14
d_gene: TRBD1
abundance: -
v_gene: TRBV19
CDR3nt: TGTGCCAGTGCTCCTCAGGGGGGAAACACTGAAGCTTTCTTT
CDR3aa: CASAPQGGNTEAFF

j_gene: TRBJ2-3
len: 16
d_gene: -
abundance: -
v_gene: TRBV9
CDR3nt: TGTGCCAGCAGCGTGAGAAGCGGGTCGAGCACAGATACGCAGTATTTT
CDR3aa: CASSVRSGSSTDTQYF

j_gene: TRBJ2-1
len: 16
d_gene: -
abundance: -
v_gene: TRBV21-1
CDR3nt: TGTGCCAGCAGCAAAGTTAGGGACAGGGCGTTCCATGAGCAGTTCTTC
CDR3aa: CASSKVRDRAFHEQFF

j_gene: TRBJ1-2
len: 14
d_gene: -
abundance: -
v_gene: TRBV4-2
CDR3nt: TGTGCCAGCAGCCAAGAAATGGGGAACTATGGCTACACCTTC
CDR3aa: CASSQEMGNYGYTF

j_gene: TRBJ2-3
len: 13
d_gene: -
abundance: -
v_gene: TRBV12-3/TRBV12-4
CDR3nt: TGTGCCAGCAAGGGGAGCGGCACAGATACGCAGTATTTT
CDR3aa: CASKGSGTDTQYF

j_gene: TRBJ2-5
len: 16
d_gene: TRBD2
abundance: -
v_gene: TRBV7-6
CDR3nt: TGTGCCAGCAGCCTCGGGACTAACAGCGGGCGGGAGACCCAGTACTTC
CDR3aa: CASSLGTNSGRETQYF

j_gene: TRBJ2-6
len: 18
d_gene: TRBD1
abundance: -
v_gene: TRBV5-5
CDR3nt: TGTGCCAGCAGCATACTCAGGGGGACCCTCTCTGGGGCCAACGTCCTGACTTTC
CDR3aa: CASSILRGTLSGANVLTF

j_gene: TRBJ2-7
len: 15
d_gene: TRBD2
abundance: few
v_gene: TRBV5-6
CDR3nt: TGTGCCAGCAGCTTGGTGGGAGCGGGAGGGAGCGAGCAGTACTTC
CDR3aa: CASSLVGAGGSEQYF

j_gene: TRBJ1-4
len: 15
d_gene: -
abundance: -
v_gene: TRBV5-1
CDR3nt: TGCGCCAGCAGCTTGGCAGGACGGGGGAATGAAAAACTGTTTTTT
CDR3aa: CASSLAGRGNEKLFF

j_gene: TRBJ1-5
len: 14
d_gene: TRBD1
abundance: -
v_gene: TRBV2
CDR3nt: TGTGCCAGCAGCGCCGGGACAGGGGTTCAGCCCCAGCATTTT
CDR3aa: CASSAGTGVQPQHF

j_gene: TRBJ1-4
len: 14
d_gene: -
abundance: -
v_gene: TRBV18
CDR3nt: TGTGCCAGCTCACCATCGGGCGAAGGTGAAAAACTGTTTTTT
CDR3aa: CASSPSGEGEKLFF

j_gene: TRBJ1-4
len: 15
d_gene: -
abundance: -
v_gene: TRBV11-1
CDR3nt: TGTGCCAGCAGCTTACCCGGTACCATGAATGAAAAACTGTTTTTT
CDR3aa: CASSLPGTMNEKLFF

j_gene: TRBJ1-5
len: 15
d_gene: -
abundance: once
v_gene: TRBV27
CDR3nt: TGTGCCAGCAGTTTATCCGGACAGTTCAATCAGCCCCAGCATTTT
CDR3aa: CASSLSGQFNQPQHF

j_gene: TRBJ1-1
len: 14
d_gene: -
abundance: -
v_gene: TRBV5-6
CDR3nt: TGTGCCAGCAGCTTGGTGCACTCGGACGCTGAAGCTTTCTTT
CDR3aa: CASSLVHSDAEAFF

j_gene: TRBJ1-1
len: 14
d_gene: -
abundance: -
v_gene: TRBV7-2
CDR3nt: TGTGCCAGCAGCCGCGACAGGATGAACACTGAAGCTTTCTTT
CDR3aa: CASSRDRMNTEAFF

j_gene: TRBJ2-2
len: 19
d_gene: TRBD1
abundance: once
v_gene: TRBV7-2
CDR3nt: TGTGCCAGCAGCCTAGTAAGACCTGGACAGGGCTGGGGCACCGGGGAGCTGTTTTTT
CDR3aa: CASSLVRPGQGWGTGELFF